A single sample gave rise to the 27 T cell receptor beta chains below, sequenced in a study of OX40 agonist ivuxolimab in advanced cancers. The data were produced by immunoSEQ multiplex PCR, yet TCRdb's version contains in-frame clones alone and is incomplete. The data show tens of thousands of clones, around 84% seen once. The sample was CD4+ or CD8+ T cells sorted from blood, taken in a trial of the OX40 agonist ivuxolimab. The source is an adult with an advanced solid tumor such as melanoma, head and neck, liver or kidney cancer.

This clone was observed a handful of times. The chain employs TRBV7-3 and TRBJ1-2; no clear D. Per germline, CDR1 SGHTA and CDR2 FQGTGA. The CDR3 loop spans 19 amino acids. Trimming cost V 2 bases and J 0 bases, with 22 bases left between them. The CDR3 nucleotides are TGTGCCAGCAGCTTACCTTCGAGGTCGCGCCCTTCTACTAACTATGGCTACACCTTC. Amino acid sequence: CASSLPSRSRPSTNYGYTF.

This clone showed up just once. The rearrangement joins TRBV7-3 to TRBJ1-6; D may be TRBD1 (6 bases). Trimming took off 5 bases at V and 8 bases at J, with 10 bases between the two ends. In germline, CDR1 is SGHTA, CDR2 FQGTGA. CDR3 size: 13 residues. CDR3 in amino acids: CASSPRTDSPLHF. The CDR3 DNA reads as TGTGCCAGCAGCCCCCGGACAGATTCACCCCTCCACTTT. The complete variable domain, with remaining parts taken from reference TRBV7-3 and TRBJ1-6, reads GAGVSQTPSNKVTEKGKYVELRCDPISGHTALYWYRQSLGQGPEFLIYFQGTGAADDSGLPNDRFFAVRPEGSVSTLKIQRTERGDSAVYLCASSPRTDSPLHFGNGTRLTVT.

This chain uses TRBV29-1 with TRBJ2-1, with 8 nucleotides matching TRBD2. Germline values: CDR1 SQVTM, CDR2 ANQGSEA. This CDR3 is built from 17 residues. With 3 bases clipped from V and 0 bases from J, the junction kept 10 bases outside the gene matches. CDR3 amino acids: CSVDGGGIGGSYNEQFF. The CDR3 DNA sequence: TGCAGCGTTGACGGCGGGGGGATTGGGGGCTCCTACAATGAGCAGTTCTTC.

This clone appeared a few times. The chain carries TRBV19 and TRBJ1-1, with a weak D call TRBD1 (6 bases). This CDR3 has 14 amino acids. Trimming shortened V by 3 bases and J by 3 bases, and 11 bases separated the two germline ends. In germline, CDR1 is LNHDA, CDR2 SQIVND (reference sequence). The CDR3 loop is CASSIAQGHTEAFF. The CDR3 DNA reads TGTGCCAGTAGTATTGCACAGGGACACACTGAAGCTTTCTTT.

The V gene is TRBV7-9, the J gene TRBJ2-5; tentatively, D is TRBD1 (6 bases). The CDR3 length is 15 residues. V was clipped by 1 base and J by 2 bases, with 11 bases between them. The V gene's germline CDR1 is SEHNR and CDR2 FQNEAQ (reference sequence). The CDR3 sequence: CASSLDGGLQETQYF. The CDR3 region has the DNA TGTGCCAGCAGCTTAGATGGGGGCCTACAAGAGACCCAGTACTTC.

The CDR3 region has the DNA TGTGCCAGCTCAGACGAGTCCTACAATGAGCAGTTCTTC. This codes for CASSDESYNEQFF. The V gene is TRBV18, the J gene TRBJ2-1; no clear D. Germline assignment: CDR1 KGHSH and CDR2 LQKENI. The V end was cut by 5 bases, the J end by 1 base, with 6 bases between. This CDR3 is built from 13 residues.

The chain combines TRBV6-5 with TRBJ1-2, with D tentatively TRBD1 (5 bases). Germline CDR1 is MNHEY and CDR2 is SVGAGI. The V and J ends lost 5 bases and 10 bases respectively, with 20 bases between them. The CDR3 covers 14 residues. In DNA, the CDR3 is TGTGCCAGCAGTATAACCGGGACGGGGACGGACTACACCTTC. Its protein is CASSITGTGTDYTF.

The rearrangement links TRBV6-4 to TRBJ2-1; TRBD2 aligns across 9 bases. Germline CDR1 and CDR2: MRHNA and SNTAGT. Trimming at V came to 6 bases and at J to 2 bases, leaving 8 bases not matched to a gene. The CDR3 runs 16 residues. CDR3 nucleotide sequence: TGTGCCAGCAGACCCAAGCGGGGGGCGGCCTACAATGAGCAGTTCTTC. Amino acid sequence: CASRPKRGAAYNEQFF.

The chain joins TRBV2 to TRBJ2-1; 8 positions match TRBD1. V gave up 8 bases and J gave up 10 bases; unmatched junction bases: 13. The germline V gene encodes CDR1 SNHLY and CDR2 FYNNEI. The length of the CDR3 is 14 residues. The CDR3: CASPGQESPQEQFF. The DNA for the CDR3 is TGTGCCAGCCCGGGACAGGAGTCTCCGCAAGAGCAGTTCTTC.

The chain couples TRBV5-1 to TRBJ1-3; 7 bases align to TRBD1. The length of the CDR3 is 14 residues. The junction had 5 bases not matched to a gene; V was cut back by 5 bases and J by 3 bases. Germline-derived CDR1 and CDR2 are SGHRS and YFSETQ. The CDR3 DNA follows: TGCGCCAGCAGAAAAGACAGGGTTGGAAACACCATATATTTT. It yields the protein CASRKDRVGNTIYF.

In its sample, this clone ranks as medium-sized. J is TRBJ1-2 and V is TRBV6-4; D unresolved. V dropped 4 bases and J dropped 2 bases, with 14 bases sitting between them. Germline CDR1 is MRHNA and CDR2 is SNTAGT. This CDR3 has 15 amino acids. In DNA form, the CDR3 reads TGTGCCAGCAGTGCGGACGAAGGATCCAACTATGGCTACACCTTC. This codes for CASSADEGSNYGYTF.

This clone was seen a handful of times. This chain links TRBV6-4 with TRBJ1-1, with unresolved D. Germline CDR1 is MRHNA and CDR2 is SNTAGT. Trimming removed 0 bases at V and 1 base at J, with 9 bases between. The length of the CDR3 is 15 residues. CDR3 loop: CASSDSPDQNTEAFF. The CDR3 DNA follows: TGTGCCAGCAGTGACTCCCCGGACCAGAACACTGAAGCTTTCTTT.

The rearrangement joins TRBV2 to TRBJ2-7; 7 nucleotides line up with TRBD2. Germline trimming cut 4 bases from V and 0 bases from J; bases unmatched to any gene: 3. Germline-derived CDR1 and CDR2 are SNHLY and FYNNEI. This CDR3 spans 14 amino acids. The CDR3 sequence: CASSVSGVSYEQYF. The CDR3 DNA sequence: TGTGCCAGCAGTGTCAGCGGGGTCTCCTACGAGCAGTACTTC.

This chain joins TRBV5-1 and TRBJ2-1, with 12 positions matching TRBD2. CDR3 length: 15 residues. V shed 0 bases and J 8 bases; nucleotides not matched to a gene: 3. CDR1 is SGHRS, CDR2 YFSETQ, per germline. Here the CDR3 reads CASSLVASGRDEQFF. Written as DNA, the CDR3 is TGCGCCAGCAGCTTGGTGGCTAGCGGGAGGGATGAGCAGTTCTTC.

The V call is TRBV19, the J call TRBJ1-4, with D uncertain. Trimming removed 7 bases from V and 0 bases from J, with 6 bases in between. CDR1 LNHDA and CDR2 SQIVND come from the germline V gene (reference sequence). This CDR3 has 13 amino acids. The CDR3 here is CASMDATNEKLFF. CDR3 coding DNA: TGTGCCAGTATGGATGCAACTAATGAAAAACTGTTTTTT.

This chain links TRBV18 with TRBJ1-1, with 7 bases matching TRBD1. CDR3 size: 16 residues. CDR1 KGHSH and CDR2 LQKENI come from the germline V gene. The ends lost 5 bases at V and 0 bases at J; junction bases unmatched: 9. The CDR3 loop is CASSEGTVFMNTEAFF. CDR3 bases: TGTGCCAGCTCAGAGGGGACAGTTTTCATGAACACTGAAGCTTTCTTT. Looking up the rest from reference TRBV18 and TRBJ1-1 gives the full variable domain: NAGVMQNPRHLVRRRGQEARLRCSPMKGHSHVYWYRQLPEEGLKFMVYLQKENIIDESGMPKERFSAEFPKEGPSILRIQQVVRGDSAAYFCASSEGTVFMNTEAFFGQGTRLTVV.

The chain has TRBV30 and TRBJ2-7; TRBD1 agrees at 8 bases. CDR3 length: 14 amino acids. J gave up 4 bases and V 2 bases, and 7 bases lay outside the gene matches. Germline V CDR1 and CDR2: GTSNPN, SVGIG (reference sequence). CDR3: CAWSIWTGSYEQYF. In DNA form, the CDR3 reads TGTGCCTGGAGTATCTGGACAGGGAGTTACGAGCAGTACTTC.

V is TRBV7-2 and J is TRBJ2-3; D is unclear. V was pared by 8 bases and J by 10 bases, with 4 bases between. This CDR3 contains 8 residues. The germline V gene encodes CDR1 SGHTA and CDR2 FQGNSA. CDR3 region: CASSPQYF. The DNA for the CDR3 is TGTGCCAGCTCACCGCAGTATTTT.

The rearrangement uses TRBV6-5 and TRBJ1-2, with TRBD1 matching over 7 bases. The germline CDR1 and CDR2 sequences are MNHEY and SVGAGI. J gave up 8 bases and V 4 bases, and 1 base lay outside the gene matches. This CDR3 region has 11 residues. The CDR3 spells CASSSGGGYTF. The CDR3 DNA reads TGTGCCAGCAGTTCAGGGGGGGGCTACACCTTC.

The chain recombines TRBV11-2 with TRBJ1-1; TRBD1 is a possible D gene (6 bases). V lost 0 bases, J lost 7 bases, and 15 bases lay in between. The CDR3 is 15 residues long. Germline loops: CDR1 SGHAT, CDR2 FQNNGV. CDR3 nucleotides: TGTGCCAGCAGCTTAGATCGCCCCCGAGGGGGTGAAGCTTTCTTT. Translated: CASSLDRPRGGEAFF.

The V call is TRBV19, the J call TRBJ1-5; D may be TRBD1 (5 bases). CDR3 length equals 14 residues. Trimming removed 1 base from V and 7 bases from J, with 11 bases in between. CDR1 and CDR2 (germline): LNHDA, SQIVND (reference sequence). The CDR3 bases are TGTGCCAGTAGTATAGGGGGGGTTCAGCAGCCCCAGCATTTT. Its translation: CASSIGGVQQPQHF.

The genes are TRBV28 and TRBJ1-4; no firm D call. Trimming removed 5 bases from V and 5 bases from J, with 9 bases in between. CDR1 and CDR2 from the germline V gene are MDHEN and SYDVKM. CDR3 length: 13 residues. The CDR3 loop is CASSLQVNEKLFF. The CDR3 DNA reads TGTGCCAGCAGTCTGCAGGTGAATGAAAAACTGTTTTTT.

The genes are TRBV15 and TRBJ2-7; D not certain. The germline V gene has CDR1 LNHNV and CDR2 YYDKDF (reference sequence). CDR3 length: 14 amino acids. V was cut by 5 bases and J by 6 bases, with 17 bases left in between. The CDR3 sequence is CATSPSSLTGEQYF. The CDR3 nucleotides are TGTGCCACCAGCCCATCGAGCCTAACGGGCGAGCAGTACTTC. Using reference TRBV15 and TRBJ2-7 for the parts outside the CDR3, the full variable domain is DAMVIQNPRYQVTQFGKPVTLSCSQTLNHNVMYWYQQKSSQAPKLLFHYYDKDFNNEADTPDNFQSRRPNTSFCFLDIRSPGLGDTAMYLCATSPSSLTGEQYFGPGTRLTVT.

The chain couples TRBV19 to TRBJ2-1, with TRBD2 matching 12 bases. In germline, CDR1 is LNHDA, CDR2 SQIVND (reference sequence). This CDR3 is built from 15 residues. The V gene end was trimmed by 5 bases and the J gene end by 6 bases; junction bases not matched to a gene: 5. DNA of the CDR3: TGTGCCAGTAGTCTTTCTAGCGGGGGGGTCAATGAGCAGTTCTTC. Protein: CASSLSSGGVNEQFF.

This clone was seen a single time. V is TRBV19 and J is TRBJ2-1; 12 bases are shared with TRBD2. V trimming: 9 bases; J trimming: 3 bases; junction bases outside the gene matches: 3. CDR3 length equals 14 residues. Germline V lookup: CDR1 LNHDA, CDR2 SQIVND (reference sequence). The DNA for the CDR3 is TGTGCCAGCCAGGGACTAGCGGGCTACAATGAGCAGTTCTTC. It yields the protein CASQGLAGYNEQFF.

The chain carries TRBV27 and TRBJ2-7; TRBD2 agrees at 14 bases. The trim removed 5 bases at V and 5 bases at J, leaving 5 bases unmatched. Germline CDR1 and CDR2: MNHEY and SMNVEV (reference sequence). The CDR3 has 15 residues. CDR3 protein: CASSTGGLAGDEQYF. The CDR3 DNA reads as TGTGCCAGCAGTACCGGGGGACTAGCGGGAGACGAGCAGTACTTC.

This chain links TRBV28 with TRBJ2-5, with 10 bases lining up with TRBD1. The CDR3 loop spans 16 amino acids. V gave up 3 bases and J gave up 1 base; unmatched junction bases: 5. The V gene's germline CDR1 is MDHEN and CDR2 SYDVKM. CDR3 coding DNA: TGTGCCAGCAGTTTCAAGGGACAGGGGTTCCAAGAGACCCAGTACTTC. Protein sequence: CASSFKGQGFQETQYF.